These 17 T cell receptor beta chains share one sample of origin, sequenced in a study of preoperative IRX-2 immunotherapy in early breast cancer. Data came from immunoSEQ multiplex PCR; TCRdb stores just in-frame clones and leaves some out. The data contain about 98,000 clones, 80% to 90% of them seen just once; the ten biggest clones take up about 1.9%. Treatment noted: preoperative locoregional IRX-2 cytokine immunotherapy. This material consisted of tumor tissue, taken after IRX-2 immunotherapy. Receptor source: a human donor with breast cancer.

This clone was counted between two and nine times. This CDR3 is CASHTFRSSGNTIYF. In DNA form, the CDR3 reads TGTGCCAGCCACACATTTCGGAGCTCTGGAAACACCATATATTTT. The chain couples TRBV11-3 to TRBJ1-3; D call uncertain. V shed 8 bases and J shed 0 bases, with 14 bases lying between them. The CDR3 covers 15 residues. Germline assignment: CDR1 SGHNT and CDR2 YENEEA.

In this sample, this clone turned up once. CDR3 in DNA: TGCAGCGCCGGGGGACAGGGGGAAGAAAAACTGTTTTTT. Translated, it gives CSAGGQGEEKLFF. The chain carries TRBV29-1 and TRBJ1-4, with TRBD1 matching 11 bases. With 7 bases clipped from V and 8 bases from J, the junction kept 6 bases outside the gene matches. The CDR3 is 13 residues long. CDR1 is SQVTM, CDR2 ANQGSEA, per germline.

The rearrangement joins TRBV7-6 to TRBJ2-7; the match to TRBD1 covers 8 bases. CDR1 is SGHVS, CDR2 FNYEAQ, per germline. Losses at the gene ends were 4 bases for V and 4 bases for J; bases not matched to a gene: 12. The CDR3 is 16 amino acids. The CDR3 region is CASSSLGQGKRYEQYF. The DNA for the CDR3 is TGTGCCAGCAGCTCGCTCGGACAGGGAAAAAGGTACGAGCAGTACTTC.

The V gene is TRBV19, the J gene TRBJ1-2; tentatively, D is TRBD1 (5 bases). The length of the CDR3 is 14 residues. In germline, CDR1 is LNHDA, CDR2 SQIVND (reference sequence). With 1 base removed from V and 4 bases from J, the gap between germline ends came to 10 bases. In DNA form, the CDR3 reads TGTGCCAGTAGTATAGTGGGGCAGATCTATGGCTACACCTTC. The encoded protein is CASSIVGQIYGYTF.

The gene calls are TRBV18 and TRBJ2-7, with D hard to call. The germline V gene encodes CDR1 KGHSH and CDR2 LQKENI. The CDR3 runs to 12 residues. The V end was cut by 6 bases, the J end by 7 bases, with 13 bases between. The CDR3: CASSRQLREQYF. For the CDR3, the DNA is TGTGCCAGCTCTCGCCAGTTGCGGGAGCAGTACTTC.

The V and J genes are TRBV30 and TRBJ2-5; a possible D gene is TRBD1 (5 bases). From germline, CDR1 is GTSNPN and CDR2 SVGIG (reference sequence). The CDR3 totals 14 residues. Trimming left V 0 bases short and J 1 base short, with 9 bases between. In DNA, the CDR3 is TGTGCCTGGAGTGTCTCCAGGGCCCAAGAGACCCAGTACTTC. This encodes CAWSVSRAQETQYF.

The chain uses TRBV11-3 and TRBJ2-3, with a weak D call TRBD2 (6 bases). CDR3 length: 15 amino acids. V lost 4 bases and J lost 3, with 14 bases in between. Germline V gene data show CDR1 as SGHNT and CDR2 as YENEEA. The CDR3 region is CASSSSLAPTDTQYF. The CDR3 nucleotides read TGTGCCAGCAGCTCGTCACTAGCTCCGACAGATACGCAGTATTTT.

The rearrangement joins TRBV14 to TRBJ2-7, with a weak D call TRBD1 (6 bases). V was shortened by 3 bases and J by 2 bases, with 17 bases between the two germline ends. The CDR3 runs to 16 residues. Germline V CDR1 and CDR2: SGHDN, FVKESK. As DNA, the CDR3 is TGTGCCAGCAGCCAGAGAAGCGGACAGCCCCCCTACGAGCAGTACTTC. Its protein is CASSQRSGQPPYEQYF. The whole variable domain, filled in from reference TRBV14 and TRBJ2-7, reads EAGVTQFPSHSVIEKGQTVTLRCDPISGHDNLYWYRRVMGKEIKFLLHFVKESKQDESGMPNNRFLAERTGGTYSTLKVQPAELEDSGVYFCASSQRSGQPPYEQYFGPGTRLTVT.

The chain recombines TRBV28 with TRBJ2-7; D gene unclear. Germline CDR1 reads MDHEN; CDR2 reads SYDVKM. This CDR3 has 12 residues. V was pared by 6 bases and J by 1 base, with 7 bases between. The DNA for the CDR3 is TGTGCCAGCAGCCTAGGATCCTACGAGCAGTACTTC. Residues: CASSLGSYEQYF.

This clone was recorded only once. CDR3 protein: CSAEDRAGRGNEQFF. CDR3 nucleotides: TGCAGCGCCGAGGACCGGGCAGGGAGAGGGAATGAGCAGTTCTTC. This chain connects TRBV29-1 to TRBJ2-1; either TRBD1 or TRBD2 may fit D (5 bases each). CDR3 size: 15 residues. V lost 7 bases and J 7 bases, leaving 23 bases between the germline ends. Germline lookup yields CDR1 SQVTM and CDR2 ANQGSEA.

The rearrangement links TRBV6-7 to TRBJ1-6; no clear D. TRBV6-7 is classed as an ORF, of uncertain function. Trimming cost V 0 bases and J 0 bases, with 12 bases left between them. There are 18 residues in the CDR3. The CDR3 DNA reads as TGTGCCAGCAGTTACTCCCGCGGCGAAAGCTCCTATAATTCACCCCTCCACTTT. Residues: CASSYSRGESSYNSPLHF.

J is TRBJ1-1 and V is TRBV19; D unresolved. This CDR3 comprises 16 residues. The germline V gene encodes CDR1 LNHDA and CDR2 SQIVND (reference sequence). Deletions cut 7 bases from V and 1 base from J, with 19 bases between. CDR3 coding DNA: TGTGCCAGTACCAGTATCGAGGGCAGAACGAACACTGAAGCTTTCTTT. This sequence encodes CASTSIEGRTNTEAFF.

The chain couples TRBV14 to TRBJ1-1; tentatively, D is TRBD1 (5 bases). Trimming cost V 6 bases and J 1 base, with 24 bases left between them. The CDR3 has 18 residues. Germline CDR1 reads SGHDN; CDR2 reads FVKESK. The CDR3 loop is CASSQTLHGGTRNTEAFF. CDR3 nucleotide sequence: TGTGCCAGCAGTCAAACTCTGCATGGCGGGACTCGGAACACTGAAGCTTTCTTT. Based on the CDR3 plus reference TRBV14 and TRBJ1-1, the full variable domain is EAGVTQFPSHSVIEKGQTVTLRCDPISGHDNLYWYRRVMGKEIKFLLHFVKESKQDESGMPNNRFLAERTGGTYSTLKVQPAELEDSGVYFCASSQTLHGGTRNTEAFFGQGTRLTVV.

The chain combines TRBV23-1 with TRBJ1-2; maybe TRBD1 (6 bases). TRBV23-1 is flagged as an ORF with uncertain function. The CDR3 has 16 amino acids. V was pared by 6 bases and J by 1 base, with 18 bases between. CDR3 bases: TGCGCCAGCAGCCTTCAAACGGACAGCGTTAACTATGGCTACACCTTC. It codes for CASSLQTDSVNYGYTF.

The V gene is TRBV18, the J gene TRBJ2-1; 7 positions match TRBD2. The CDR3 is made up of 17 amino acids. Germline lookup yields CDR1 KGHSH and CDR2 LQKENI. Trimming at V came to 1 base and at J to 9 bases, leaving 15 bases not matched to a gene. The CDR3 is CASSPQQRGGAMGEQFF. The CDR3 DNA sequence: TGTGCCAGCTCACCACAGCAGCGGGGTGGCGCTATGGGTGAGCAGTTCTTC.

The V gene is TRBV19, the J gene TRBJ1-1; 10 bases are a match to TRBD1. Trimming removed 6 bases from V and 5 bases from J; junction bases left unmatched: 6. This CDR3 is built from 14 residues. Germline V CDR1 and CDR2: LNHDA, SQIVND (reference sequence). The DNA of the CDR3 is TGTGCCAGTAGGAGAGGACAGGGGGGGACTGAAGCTTTCTTT. Translation gives CASRRGQGGTEAFF.

V is TRBV7-6 and J is TRBJ2-1; perhaps TRBD2 as D (6 bases). The germline V gene encodes CDR1 SGHVS and CDR2 FNYEAQ. The CDR3 totals 14 residues. Trimming stripped 1 base from V and 15 bases from J, with 19 bases between. CDR3 DNA sequence: TGTGCCAGCAGCTTAGATGGACTACCTGTGCCGCTGTTCTTC. Its translation: CASSLDGLPVPLFF.